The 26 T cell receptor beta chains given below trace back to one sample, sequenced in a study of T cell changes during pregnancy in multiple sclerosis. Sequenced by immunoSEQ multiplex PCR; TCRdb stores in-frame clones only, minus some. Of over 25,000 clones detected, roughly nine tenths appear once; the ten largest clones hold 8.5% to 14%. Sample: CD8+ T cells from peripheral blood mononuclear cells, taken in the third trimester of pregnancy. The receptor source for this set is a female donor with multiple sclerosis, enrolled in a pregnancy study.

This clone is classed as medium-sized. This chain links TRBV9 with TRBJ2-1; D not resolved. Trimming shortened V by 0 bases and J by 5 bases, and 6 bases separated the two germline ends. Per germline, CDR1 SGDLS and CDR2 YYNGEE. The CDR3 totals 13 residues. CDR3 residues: CASSVDIHNEQFF. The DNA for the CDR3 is TGTGCCAGCAGCGTAGACATACACAATGAGCAGTTCTTC.

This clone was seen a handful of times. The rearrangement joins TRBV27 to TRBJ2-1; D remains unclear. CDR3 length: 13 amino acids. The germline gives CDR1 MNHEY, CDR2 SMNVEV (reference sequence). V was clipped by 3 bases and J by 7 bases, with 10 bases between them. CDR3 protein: CASSLASWNEQFF. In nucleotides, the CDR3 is TGTGCCAGCAGTTTGGCTAGTTGGAATGAGCAGTTCTTC.

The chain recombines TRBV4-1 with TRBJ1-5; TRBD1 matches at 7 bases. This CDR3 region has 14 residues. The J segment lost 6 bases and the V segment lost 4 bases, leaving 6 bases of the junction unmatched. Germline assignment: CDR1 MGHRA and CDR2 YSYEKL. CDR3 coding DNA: TGCGCCAGCAGCCTCCACAGGGGAAGTCAGCCCCAGCATTTT. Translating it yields CASSLHRGSQPQHF.

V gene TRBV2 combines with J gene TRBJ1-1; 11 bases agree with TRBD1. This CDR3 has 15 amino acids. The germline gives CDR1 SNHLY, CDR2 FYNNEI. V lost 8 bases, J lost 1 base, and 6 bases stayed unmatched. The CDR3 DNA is TGTGCCAGCCCGCGGACAGGGGGCGCGAACACTGAAGCTTTCTTT. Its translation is CASPRTGGANTEAFF.

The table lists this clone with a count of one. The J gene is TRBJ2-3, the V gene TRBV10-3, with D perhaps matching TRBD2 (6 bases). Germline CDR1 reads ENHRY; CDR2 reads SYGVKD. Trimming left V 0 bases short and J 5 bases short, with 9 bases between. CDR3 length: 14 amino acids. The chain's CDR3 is CAISESGGLDTQYF. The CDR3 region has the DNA TGTGCCATCAGTGAGTCGGGAGGATTAGATACGCAGTATTTT.

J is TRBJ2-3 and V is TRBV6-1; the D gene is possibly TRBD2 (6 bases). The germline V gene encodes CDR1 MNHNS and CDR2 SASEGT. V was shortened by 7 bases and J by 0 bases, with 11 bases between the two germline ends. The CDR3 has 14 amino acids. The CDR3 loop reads CASTSDYSTDTQYF. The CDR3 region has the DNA TGTGCCAGCACTAGCGATTATAGCACAGATACGCAGTATTTT.

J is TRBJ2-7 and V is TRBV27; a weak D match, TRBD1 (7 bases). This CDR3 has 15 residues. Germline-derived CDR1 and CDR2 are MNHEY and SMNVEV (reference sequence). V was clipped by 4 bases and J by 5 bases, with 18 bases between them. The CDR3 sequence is CASSSRTGWGDEQYF. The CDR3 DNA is TGTGCCAGCAGTTCCCGGACAGGTTGGGGGGACGAGCAGTACTTC.

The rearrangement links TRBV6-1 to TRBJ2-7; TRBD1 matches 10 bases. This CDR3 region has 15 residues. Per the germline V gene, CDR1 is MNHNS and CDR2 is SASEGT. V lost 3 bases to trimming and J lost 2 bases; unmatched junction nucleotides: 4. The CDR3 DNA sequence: TGTGCCAGCAGTGATAGGGACAGGGGACCCTACGAGCAGTACTTC. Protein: CASSDRDRGPYEQYF.

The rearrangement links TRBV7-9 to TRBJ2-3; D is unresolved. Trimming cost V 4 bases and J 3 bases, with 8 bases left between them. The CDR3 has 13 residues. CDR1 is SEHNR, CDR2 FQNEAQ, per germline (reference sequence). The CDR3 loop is CASSSLLTDTQYF. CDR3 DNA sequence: TGTGCCAGCAGCTCCCTCCTTACAGATACGCAGTATTTT.

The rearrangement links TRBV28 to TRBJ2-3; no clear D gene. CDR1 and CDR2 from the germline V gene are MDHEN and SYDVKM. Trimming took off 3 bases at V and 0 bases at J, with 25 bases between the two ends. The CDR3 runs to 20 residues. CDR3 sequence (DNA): TGTGCCAGCAGTTTCTCCACCCCGGAAGCGAACCTTATAAGCACAGATACGCAGTATTTT. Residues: CASSFSTPEANLISTDTQYF.

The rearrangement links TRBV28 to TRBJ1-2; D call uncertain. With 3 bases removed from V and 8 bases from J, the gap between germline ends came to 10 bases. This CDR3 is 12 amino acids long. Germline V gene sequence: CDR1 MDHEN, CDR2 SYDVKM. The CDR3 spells CASSLGAAGYTF. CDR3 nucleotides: TGTGCCAGCAGTTTGGGAGCAGCCGGCTACACCTTC.

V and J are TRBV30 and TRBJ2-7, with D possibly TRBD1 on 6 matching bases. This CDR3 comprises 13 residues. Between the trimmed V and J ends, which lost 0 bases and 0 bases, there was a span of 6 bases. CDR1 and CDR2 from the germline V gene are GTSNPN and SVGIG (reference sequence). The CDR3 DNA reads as TGTGCCTGGAGTGTAGGGGGCTCCTACGAGCAGTACTTC. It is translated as CAWSVGGSYEQYF.

This CDR3 is CASSLRSRGRFPPQHF. The CDR3 DNA is TGTGCCAGCAGTTTAAGGTCCAGGGGGCGATTTCCGCCCCAGCATTTT. This chain joins TRBV28 and TRBJ1-5; 8 nucleotides match TRBD1. This CDR3 has 16 amino acids. CDR1 MDHEN and CDR2 SYDVKM come from the germline V gene. Trimming removed 2 bases from V and 9 bases from J; junction bases left unmatched: 12.

The CDR3 sequence is CASSSHRTGENGGTQYF. The CDR3 DNA is TGCGCCAGCAGCTCCCATCGGACAGGGGAAAACGGCGGTACGCAGTATTTT. The chain recombines TRBV5-1 with TRBJ2-3; 9 bases are shared with TRBD1. This CDR3 is 17 amino acids long. The V segment lost 3 bases and the J segment 8 bases; nucleotides outside the gene matches: 16. Germline V gene sequence: CDR1 SGHRS, CDR2 YFSETQ. Looking up the rest from reference TRBV5-1 and TRBJ2-3 gives the full variable domain: KAGVTQTPRYLIKTRGQQVTLSCSPISGHRSVSWYQQTPGQGLQFLFEYFSETQRNKGNFPGRFSGRQFSNSRSEMNVSTLELGDSALYLCASSSHRTGENGGTQYFGPGTRLTVL.

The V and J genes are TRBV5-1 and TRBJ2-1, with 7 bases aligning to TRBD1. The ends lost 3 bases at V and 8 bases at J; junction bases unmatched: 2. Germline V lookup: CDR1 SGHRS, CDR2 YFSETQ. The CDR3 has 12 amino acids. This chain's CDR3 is CASSSDRDEQFF. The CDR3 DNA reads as TGCGCCAGCAGCTCCGACAGGGATGAGCAGTTCTTC. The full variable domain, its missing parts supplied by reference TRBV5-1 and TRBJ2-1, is KAGVTQTPRYLIKTRGQQVTLSCSPISGHRSVSWYQQTPGQGLQFLFEYFSETQRNKGNFPGRFSGRQFSNSRSEMNVSTLELGDSALYLCASSSDRDEQFFGPGTRLTVL.

The CDR3: CASSLYLAGEVGTYEQYF. The CDR3 DNA reads TGTGCCAGCAGTTTATATTTAGCGGGAGAGGTAGGGACCTACGAGCAGTACTTC. V is TRBV28 and J is TRBJ2-7; 9 bases map to TRBD2. The CDR3 contains 18 residues. CDR1 is MDHEN, CDR2 SYDVKM, per germline. The V gene end was trimmed by 1 base and the J gene end by 2 bases; junction bases not matched to a gene: 12.

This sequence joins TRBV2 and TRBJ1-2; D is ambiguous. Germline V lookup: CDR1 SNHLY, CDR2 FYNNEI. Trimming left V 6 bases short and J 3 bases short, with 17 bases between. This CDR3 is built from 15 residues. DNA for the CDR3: TGTGCCAGCAGAGACTACGGACGCTCCCACTATGGCTACACCTTC. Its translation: CASRDYGRSHYGYTF. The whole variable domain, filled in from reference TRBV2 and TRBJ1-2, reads EPEVTQTPSHQVTQMGQEVILRCVPISNHLYFYWYRQILGQKVEFLVSFYNNEISEKSEIFDDQFSVERPDGSNFTLKIRSTKLEDSAMYFCASRDYGRSHYGYTFGSGTRLTVV.

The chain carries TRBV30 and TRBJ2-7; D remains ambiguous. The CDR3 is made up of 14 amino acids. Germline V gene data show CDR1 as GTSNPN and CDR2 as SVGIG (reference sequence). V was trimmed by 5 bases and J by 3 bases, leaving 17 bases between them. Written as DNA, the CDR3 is TGTGCCTGGGGAGACCCTGGAAAAATCTACGAGCAGTACTTC. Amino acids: CAWGDPGKIYEQYF.

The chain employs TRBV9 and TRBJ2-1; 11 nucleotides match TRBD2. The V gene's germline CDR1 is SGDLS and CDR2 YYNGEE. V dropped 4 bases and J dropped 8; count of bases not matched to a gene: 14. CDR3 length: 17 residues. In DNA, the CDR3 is TGTGCCAGCAGCCCCCTCCTTAGCGGGGGGGCCAAGGATGAGCAGTTCTTC. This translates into CASSPLLSGGAKDEQFF.

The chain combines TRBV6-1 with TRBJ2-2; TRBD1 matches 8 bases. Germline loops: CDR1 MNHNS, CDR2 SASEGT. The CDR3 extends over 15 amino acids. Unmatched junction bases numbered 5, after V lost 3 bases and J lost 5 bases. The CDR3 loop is CASSESTGGTGELFF. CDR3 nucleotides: TGTGCCAGCAGTGAGTCTACAGGGGGGACCGGGGAGCTGTTTTTT.

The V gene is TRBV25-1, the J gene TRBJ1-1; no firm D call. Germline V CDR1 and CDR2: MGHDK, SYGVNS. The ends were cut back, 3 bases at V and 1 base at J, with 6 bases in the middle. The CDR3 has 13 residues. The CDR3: CASSDRENTEAFF. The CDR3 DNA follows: TGTGCCAGCAGTGACCGGGAGAACACTGAAGCTTTCTTT.

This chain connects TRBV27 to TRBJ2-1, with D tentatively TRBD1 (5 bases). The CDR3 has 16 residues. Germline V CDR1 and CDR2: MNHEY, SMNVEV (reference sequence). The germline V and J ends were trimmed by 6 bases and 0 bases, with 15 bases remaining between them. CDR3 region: CASSPTVPFSYNEQFF. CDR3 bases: TGTGCCAGCAGCCCGACAGTCCCTTTCTCCTACAATGAGCAGTTCTTC.

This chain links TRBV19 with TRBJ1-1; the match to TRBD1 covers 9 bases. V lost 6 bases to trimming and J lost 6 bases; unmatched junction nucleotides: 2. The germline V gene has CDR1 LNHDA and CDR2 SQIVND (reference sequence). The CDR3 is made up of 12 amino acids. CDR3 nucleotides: TGTGCCAGTAGGACAGGGGGGCCTGAAGCTTTCTTT. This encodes CASRTGGPEAFF.

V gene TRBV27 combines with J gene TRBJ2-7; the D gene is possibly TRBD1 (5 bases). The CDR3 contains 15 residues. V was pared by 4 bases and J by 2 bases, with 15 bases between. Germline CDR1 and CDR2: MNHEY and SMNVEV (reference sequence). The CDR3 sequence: CASSYTPAGPYEQYF. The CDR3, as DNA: TGTGCCAGCAGTTATACCCCCGCAGGGCCCTACGAGCAGTACTTC.

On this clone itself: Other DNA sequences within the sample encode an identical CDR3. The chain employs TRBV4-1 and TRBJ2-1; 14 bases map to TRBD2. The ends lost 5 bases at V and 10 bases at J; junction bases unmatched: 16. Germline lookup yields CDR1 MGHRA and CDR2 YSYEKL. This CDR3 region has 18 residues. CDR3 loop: CASSSRLAGGTPSTEQFF. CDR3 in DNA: TGCGCCAGCAGCTCCAGACTAGCGGGGGGGACACCTTCGACAGAGCAGTTCTTC.

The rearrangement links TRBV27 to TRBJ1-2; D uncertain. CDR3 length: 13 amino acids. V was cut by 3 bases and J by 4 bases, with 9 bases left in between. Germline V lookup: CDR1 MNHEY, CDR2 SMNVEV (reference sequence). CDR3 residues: CASSLGGIYGYTF. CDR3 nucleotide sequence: TGTGCCAGCAGTTTGGGAGGGATCTATGGCTACACCTTC.